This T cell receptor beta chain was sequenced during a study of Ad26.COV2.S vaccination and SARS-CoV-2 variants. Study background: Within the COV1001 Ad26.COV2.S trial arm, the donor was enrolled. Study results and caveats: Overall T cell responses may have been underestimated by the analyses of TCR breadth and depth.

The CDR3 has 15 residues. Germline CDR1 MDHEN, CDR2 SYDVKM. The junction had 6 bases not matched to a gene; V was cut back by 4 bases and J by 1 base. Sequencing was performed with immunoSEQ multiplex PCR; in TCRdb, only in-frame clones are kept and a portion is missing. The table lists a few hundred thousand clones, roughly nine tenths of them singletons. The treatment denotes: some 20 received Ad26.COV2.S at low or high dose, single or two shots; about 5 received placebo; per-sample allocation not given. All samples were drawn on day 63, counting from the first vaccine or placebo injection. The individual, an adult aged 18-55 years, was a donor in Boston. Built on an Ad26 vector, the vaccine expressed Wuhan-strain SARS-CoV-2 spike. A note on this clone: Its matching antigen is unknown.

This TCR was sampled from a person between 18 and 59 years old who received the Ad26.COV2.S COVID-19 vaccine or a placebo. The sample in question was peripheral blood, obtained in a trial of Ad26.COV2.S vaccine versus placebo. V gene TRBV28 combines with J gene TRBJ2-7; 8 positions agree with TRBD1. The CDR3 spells CASSSIGQGSYEQYV. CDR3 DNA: TGTGCCAGCAGTTCCATAGGACAGGGATCCTACGAGCAGTACGTC.